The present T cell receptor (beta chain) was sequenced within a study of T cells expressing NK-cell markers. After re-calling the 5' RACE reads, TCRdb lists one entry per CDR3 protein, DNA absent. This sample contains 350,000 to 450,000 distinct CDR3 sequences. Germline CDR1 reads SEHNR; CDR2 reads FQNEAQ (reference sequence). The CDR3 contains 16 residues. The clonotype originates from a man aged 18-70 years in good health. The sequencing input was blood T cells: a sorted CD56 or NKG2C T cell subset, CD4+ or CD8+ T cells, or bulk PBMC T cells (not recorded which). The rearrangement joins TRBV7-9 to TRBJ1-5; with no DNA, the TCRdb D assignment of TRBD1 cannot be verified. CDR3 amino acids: CASSLTGTGTRGAQHF.